Shown below are 9 T cell receptor beta chains from a single sample sequenced in a study of cytomegalovirus exposure and HLA in healthy donors. The PCR contained 60 Vbeta and 13 Jbeta primers. The protocol was immunoSEQ multiplex PCR, while the TCRdb copy is restricted to in-frame clones and leaves out a portion. The sample carries over 100,000 clones, 10% recorded once. The sequenced material came from PBMCs. All receptors derive from a man in his forties in good health and CMV-seropositive.

The chain links TRBV19 to TRBJ2-3; TRBD2 matches 13 bases. Trimming at V came to 4 bases and at J to 5 bases, leaving 3 bases not matched to a gene. The CDR3 runs 15 residues. Germline CDR1 reads LNHDA; CDR2 reads SQIVND (reference sequence). As DNA, the CDR3 is TGTGCCAGTAGTAACAGACTAGCGGGAGGAGATACGCAGTATTTT. It specifies CASSNRLAGGDTQYF.

This clone has more than one count but fewer than ten. V is TRBV25-1 and J is TRBJ2-1, with D maybe TRBD2 (6 bases). V gave up 6 bases and J gave up 3 bases, with 15 bases separating them. The CDR3 sequence is 15 residues long. CDR1 and CDR2 (germline): MGHDK, SYGVNS. The CDR3 spells CASSPLGGDYNEQFF. The CDR3 nucleotides are TGTGCCAGCAGCCCTCTTGGAGGGGACTACAATGAGCAGTTCTTC.

For the CDR3, the DNA is TGTGCCAGTAGTATTAATCTCCAGGGTGTGAATGGCTACACCTTC. This gives the protein CASSINLQGVNGYTF. The chain uses TRBV19 and TRBJ1-2; maybe TRBD1 (5 bases). The V end was cut by 3 bases, the J end by 6 bases, with 17 bases between. CDR1 and CDR2 from the germline V gene are LNHDA and SQIVND (reference sequence). The CDR3 is 15 amino acids.

This sequence joins TRBV18 and TRBJ2-1, with D possibly matching TRBD1 (5 bases). CDR3 size: 15 residues. The V and J ends lost 3 bases and 2 bases respectively, with 11 bases between them. Per the germline V gene, CDR1 is KGHSH and CDR2 is LQKENI. CDR3 residues: CASSPFDSAYNEQFF. The CDR3 DNA follows: TGTGCCAGCTCACCGTTCGACAGTGCCTACAATGAGCAGTTCTTC.

This clone occurred a few times. This chain connects TRBV7-3 to TRBJ2-1; TRBD1 aligns across 12 bases. The junction had 3 bases not matched to a gene; V was cut back by 1 base and J by 5 bases. CDR1 and CDR2 from the germline V gene are SGHTA and FQGTGA. The CDR3 contains 16 residues. In nucleotides, the CDR3 is TGTGCCAGCAGCTTAAGGGGACAGGGGGCGAACAATGAGCAGTTCTTC. Translating it yields CASSLRGQGANNEQFF. Drawing the rest from reference TRBV7-3 and TRBJ2-1, the complete variable domain is GAGVSQTPSNKVTEKGKYVELRCDPISGHTALYWYRQSLGQGPEFLIYFQGTGAADDSGLPNDRFFAVRPEGSVSTLKIQRTERGDSAVYLCASSLRGQGANNEQFFGPGTRLTVL.

The table lists this clone with a few counts. This chain links TRBV10-2 with TRBJ2-5; D possibly corresponds to TRBD1 (5 bases). There are 14 residues in the CDR3. Trimming left V 7 bases short and J 5 bases short, with 17 bases between. Germline-derived CDR1 and CDR2 are WSHSY and SAAADI. The CDR3 nucleotides are TGCGCCAGCATTCCGACAGCAGCTCACGAGACCCAGTACTTC. This codes for CASIPTAAHETQYF.

V usage is TRBV4-2 and J usage is TRBJ2-3, with 14 bases matching TRBD2. Germline V gene lookup returns CDR1 LGHNA and CDR2 YNFKEQ. The CDR3 covers 18 residues. The trim removed 4 bases at V and 1 base at J, leaving 7 bases unmatched. CDR3 residues: CASSPGTSGSRGTDTQYF. Here the CDR3 DNA reads TGTGCCAGCAGCCCAGGGACTAGCGGGAGTCGCGGCACAGATACGCAGTATTTT.

This sequence joins TRBV21-1 and TRBJ1-1. TRBV21-1 is designated a pseudogene. CDR3 length: 17 amino acids. For the CDR3, the DNA is TGTGCCAGCAGCAAAGATCGGGGGGGAACTGGGGTCGCTGAAGCTTTCTTT. It encodes CASSKDRGGTGVAEAFF.

In its sample, this clone was seen a few times. The rearrangement joins TRBV29-1 to TRBJ2-3; tentatively, D is TRBD2 (6 bases). This CDR3 has 16 residues. V was trimmed by 0 bases and J by 0 bases, leaving 13 bases between them. Germline values: CDR1 SQVTM, CDR2 ANQGSEA. CDR3 coding DNA: TGCAGCGTTGAAGAGAGTAGCGGTGCTAGCACAGATACGCAGTATTTT. This codes for CSVEESSGASTDTQYF.